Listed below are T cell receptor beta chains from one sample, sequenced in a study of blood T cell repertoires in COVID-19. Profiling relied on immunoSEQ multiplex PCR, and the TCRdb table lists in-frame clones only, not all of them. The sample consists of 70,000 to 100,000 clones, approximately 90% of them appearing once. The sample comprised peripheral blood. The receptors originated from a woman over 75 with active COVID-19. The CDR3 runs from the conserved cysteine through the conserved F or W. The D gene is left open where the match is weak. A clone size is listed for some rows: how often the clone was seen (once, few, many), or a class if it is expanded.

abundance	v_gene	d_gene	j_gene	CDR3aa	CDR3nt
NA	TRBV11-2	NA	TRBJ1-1	CASSPRWRGLYTEAFF	TGTGCCAGCAGCCCTAGATGGCGGGGCTTGTACACTGAAGCTTTCTTT
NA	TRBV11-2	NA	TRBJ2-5	CASSFLAGQETQYF	TGTGCCAGCAGCTTCCTCGCGGGGCAAGAGACCCAGTACTTC
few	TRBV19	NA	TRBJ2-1	CATKRMRDTDNEQFF	TGTGCCACCAAACGGATGCGTGACACAGACAATGAGCAGTTCTTC
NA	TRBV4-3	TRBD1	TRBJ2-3	CASSARTGDTQYF	TGCGCCAGCAGCGCCCGGACAGGGGATACGCAGTATTTT
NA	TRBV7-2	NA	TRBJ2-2	CASSLQEGRGELFF	TGTGCCAGCAGCTTACAGGAGGGAAGAGGGGAGCTGTTTTTT
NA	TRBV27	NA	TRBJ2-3	CASSYAPAANTDTQYF	TGTGCCAGCAGTTACGCACCGGCGGCGAACACAGATACGCAGTATTTT
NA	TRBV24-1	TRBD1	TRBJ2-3	CATSDPTGTGRDTQYF	TGTGCCACCAGTGATCCAACCGGGACAGGGCGAGATACGCAGTATTTT
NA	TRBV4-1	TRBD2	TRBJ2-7	CASSQEVRAGLYEQYF	TGCGCCAGCAGCCAAGAAGTTAGAGCGGGATTGTACGAGCAGTACTTC
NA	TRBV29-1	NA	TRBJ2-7	CSVGWQSSYEQYF	TGCAGCGTTGGGTGGCAAAGCTCCTACGAGCAGTACTTC
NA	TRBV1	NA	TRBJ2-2	CTSSQDGTGGTGELFF	TGCACCAGCAGCCAAGACGGGACAGGGGGGACCGGGGAGCTGTTTTTT
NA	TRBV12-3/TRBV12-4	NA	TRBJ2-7	CASSISYEQYF	TGTGCCAGCAGTATATCCTACGAGCAGTACTTC
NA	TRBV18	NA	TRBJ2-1	CASSPFGYSYNEQFF	TGTGCCAGCTCACCATTCGGTTACTCCTACAATGAGCAGTTCTTC
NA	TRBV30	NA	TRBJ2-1	CAWSVLAPSNEQFF	TGTGCCTGGAGTGTCTTAGCGCCCTCCAATGAGCAGTTCTTC
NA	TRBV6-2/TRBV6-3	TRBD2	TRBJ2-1	CASSSGWGLAGVWVYNEQFF	TGTGCCAGCAGTTCAGGGTGGGGACTAGCGGGCGTTTGGGTATACAATGAGCAGTTCTTC
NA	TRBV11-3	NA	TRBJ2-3	CASSLVASTDTQYF	TGTGCCAGCAGCTTAGTAGCTAGCACAGATACGCAGTATTTT
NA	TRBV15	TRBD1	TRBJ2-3	CATSRPGTGRRTDTQYF	TGTGCCACCAGCAGACCCGGGACAGGGAGACGGACAGATACGCAGTATTTT
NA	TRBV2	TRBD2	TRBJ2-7	CASRPGTSGPYEQYF	TGTGCCAGCAGACCTGGGACTAGCGGGCCCTACGAGCAGTACTTC
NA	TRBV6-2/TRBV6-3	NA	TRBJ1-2	CASSLDSLNYGYTF	TGTGCCAGCAGTTTGGACAGTCTCAACTATGGCTACACCTTC
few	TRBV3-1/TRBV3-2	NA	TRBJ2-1	CASSQRSTPPNEQFF	TGTGCCAGCAGCCAACGAAGCACTCCCCCCAATGAGCAGTTCTTC
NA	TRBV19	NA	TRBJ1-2	CASSPTGQTLYGYTF	TGTGCCAGTAGTCCAACCGGACAGACCCTTTATGGCTACACCTTC
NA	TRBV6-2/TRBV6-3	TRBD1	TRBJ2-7	CASSRDRVYEQYF	TGTGCCAGCAGCCGGGACAGAGTCTACGAGCAGTACTTC
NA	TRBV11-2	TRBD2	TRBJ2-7	CASSLGTSGTSYEQYF	TGTGCCAGCAGCTTAGGGACTAGCGGTACCTCCTACGAGCAGTACTTC
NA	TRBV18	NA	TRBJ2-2	CASSPGLPPGELFF	TGTGCCAGCTCACCAGGACTACCACCCGGGGAGCTGTTTTTT
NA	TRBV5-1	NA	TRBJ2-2	CASWRGQRSTGELFF	TGCGCCAGCTGGCGAGGACAGAGATCCACCGGGGAGCTGTTTTTT
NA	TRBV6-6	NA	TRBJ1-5	CASNTWGSNQPQHF	TGTGCCAGCAACACCTGGGGCAGCAATCAGCCCCAGCATTTT
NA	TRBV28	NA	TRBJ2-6	CASSFGRGSGANVLTF	TGTGCCAGCAGTTTCGGTCGGGGCTCTGGGGCCAACGTCCTGACTTTC
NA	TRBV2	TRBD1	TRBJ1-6	CASSGQGAIYNSPLHF	TGTGCCAGCAGTGGACAGGGGGCGATCTATAATTCACCCCTCCACTTT
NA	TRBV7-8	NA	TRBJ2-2	CASSLGVNTGELFF	TGTGCCAGCAGCTTAGGAGTAAACACCGGGGAGCTGTTTTTT
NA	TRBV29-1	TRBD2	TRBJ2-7	CSAATSAHEQYF	TGCAGCGCAGCGACTAGCGCCCACGAGCAGTACTTC
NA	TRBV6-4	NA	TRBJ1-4	CASSDGGSILREANEKLFF	TGTGCCAGCAGTGACGGCGGGTCGATTTTGCGGGAAGCTAATGAAAAACTGTTTTTT
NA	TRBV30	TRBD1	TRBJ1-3	CAWSNRGYSGNTIYF	TGTGCCTGGAGCAACAGGGGATACTCTGGAAACACCATATATTTT
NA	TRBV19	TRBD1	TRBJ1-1	CASSETGRDTEAFF	TGTGCCAGTAGTGAGACAGGGCGGGACACTGAAGCTTTCTTT
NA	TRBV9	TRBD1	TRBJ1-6	CASSPGQDNSPLHF	TGTGCCAGCAGCCCCGGACAGGATAATTCACCCCTCCACTTT
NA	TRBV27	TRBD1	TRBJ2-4	CASSPIGDRGTKNIQYF	TGTGCCAGCAGTCCGATAGGGGACAGGGGGACCAAAAACATTCAGTACTTC
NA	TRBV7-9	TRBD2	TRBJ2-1	CASSPGLAGYNEQFF	TGTGCCAGCAGCCCCGGACTAGCGGGGTACAATGAGCAGTTCTTC
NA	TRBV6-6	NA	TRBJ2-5	CASSYSESSPVTQYF	TGTGCCAGCAGTTACTCGGAGTCCTCACCGGTGACCCAGTACTTC
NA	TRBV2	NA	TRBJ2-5	CASSLEDEETQYF	TGTGCCAGCAGTCTGGAGGATGAGGAGACCCAGTACTTC
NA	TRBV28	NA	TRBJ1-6	CASSLEGLGSPLHF	TGTGCCAGCAGTTTAGAGGGTTTGGGCTCACCCCTCCACTTT
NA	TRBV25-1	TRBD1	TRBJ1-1	CASSGGTGGSTEAFF	TGTGCCAGCAGTGGCGGGACAGGGGGGTCGACTGAAGCTTTCTTT
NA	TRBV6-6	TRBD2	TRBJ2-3	CASTPSALAATDTQYF	TGTGCCAGCACCCCTTCCGCACTAGCGGCCACAGATACGCAGTATTTT
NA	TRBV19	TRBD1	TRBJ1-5	CASSDRALGPQHF	TGTGCCAGTAGCGACAGGGCTTTGGGGCCCCAGCATTTT